The table lists the clone carrying this T cell receptor (beta chain) with many counts. This sample is part of a study of human T cells and chemical hapten exposure. Overall study: Enrolled patients were predominantly female and had alopecia areata, totalis or universalis.

Documented time point: pre-sensitization, week 0. Treatment reported: therapeutic diphenylcyclopropenone sensitization with weekly scalp DPC. Donors, patients with alopecia ranging from 18 to 70 years old and judged suitable for DPC, provided samples. The template was total RNA from unfractionated whole blood. CDR1 is KGHSH and CDR2 is LQKENI in the germline V gene. V dropped 8 bases and J dropped 6; count of bases not matched to a gene: 6. The CDR3 length is 13 residues. As the library was built, unique molecular identifiers were attached to individual cDNA molecules. TCRdb re-analysed the RACE reads in MiXCR, keeping a single row per CDR3 protein. The sample has approximately 320,000 distinct CDR3 sequences; approximately 5% are singletons.

The gene calls are TRBV18 and TRBJ2-7; TRBD1 matches at 11 bases. This specimen was whole blood, taken in connection with sensitization to the hapten diphenylcyclopropenone (DPC). This clonotype was obtained from a woman aged 18-29 years with alopecia areata. Some clones in this sample may be carry-over from other donors' samples. The CDR3 spells CASSPGTGGEQYF. Here the CDR3 DNA reads TGTGCCAGCAGCCCCGGGACAGGGGGCGAGCAGTACTTC.